This record concerns one T cell receptor (beta chain) sequence. Antigen specificity is unknown. The identical CDR3 is also encoded by other nucleotide sequences in the sample. The data belong to a study of CD8+ T cells in alopecia areata. Study-level information: The protocol delivered tofacitinib for 6 to 18 months, then withdrew it for 6 months.

After removal of 4 bases from V and 4 bases from J, the junction contained 4 bases not matched to a gene. The CDR3 is 15 residues long. Germline values: CDR1 SGHRS, CDR2 YFSETQ. The study's findings and limits: Researchers report lesional scalp, most notably alopecia totalis/universalis, outstripped normal scalp in clonality. Scalp repertoires also include resident alphabeta T cells from normal skin.

RNA was extracted and reverse transcribed into cDNA as the sequencing template. Repertoires were generated with immunoSEQ multiplex PCR, while TCRdb's copy carries only in-frame clones and drops some. This sample yields around 140,000 clones, of which about 51% are seen a single time; 0.95% to 1% belongs to the top ten. The investigators collected lesional scalp punch biopsies and peripheral blood from alopecia areata patients. V is TRBV5-1 and J is TRBJ1-5, with TRBD1 identical over 11 bases. This TCR was recovered from a human donor with alopecia areata. Sequences were derived from CD4+ T cells sorted from blood, sampled at week 0. The CDR3 nucleotides are TGCGCCAGCAGCCTGGGGACAGGGGGAAATCAGCCCCAGCATTTT. The encoded protein is CASSLGTGGNQPQHF.